These 24 T cell receptor beta chains were sequenced from one sample in a study of T cells in Graves' hyperthyroidism and ophthalmopathy. The source material, RNA transcripts, was used to amplify TCR beta CDR3 regions. Carried out on the TCR CDR3, a first-round RT-PCR used the HTBI primer set. TCRdb analysed the multiplex PCR reads with MiXCR anew, one entry per CDR3 protein. The sample has almost 600,000 distinct CDR3 sequences; 14% are singletons. The sample was blood. The source of these receptors is a woman aged 25 to 39 with Graves' hyperthyroidism that later progressed to Graves' ophthalmopathy.

The chain joins TRBV19 to TRBJ1-1, with 10 bases identical to TRBD1. Germline V gene data show CDR1 as LNHDA and CDR2 as SQIVND (reference sequence). V was pared by 6 bases and J by 5 bases, with 6 bases of the junction left unmatched. The CDR3 spans 14 residues. The DNA for the CDR3 is TGTGCCAGTAGGGACAGGGGGAGCGGGACTGAAGCTTTCTTT. Its translation is CASRDRGSGTEAFF.

The CDR3 DNA is TGTGCCAGCACTGCCCGGGACAGCAACACCGGGGAGCTGTTTTTT. It codes for CASTARDSNTGELFF. V is TRBV7-9 and J is TRBJ2-2; 7 bases fit TRBD1. V was clipped by 7 bases and J by 2 bases; unmatched bases: 7. The CDR3 spans 15 residues. Germline-derived CDR1 and CDR2 are SEHNR and FQNEAQ (reference sequence). Full variable domain (remainder filled in from reference TRBV7-9 and TRBJ2-2): DTGVSQNPRHKITKRGQNVTFRCDPISEHNRLYWYRQTLGQGPEFLTYFQNEAQLEKSRLLSDRFSAERPKGSFSTLEIQRTEQGDSAMYLCASTARDSNTGELFFGEGSRLTVL.

This clonotype was counted ten times or more. The rearrangement uses TRBV20-1 and TRBJ2-1; no definite D call. Germline CDR1 is DFQATT and CDR2 is SNEGSKA (reference sequence). The V and J ends lost 3 bases and 4 bases respectively, with 10 bases between them. CDR3 size: 13 residues. CDR3 region: CSASAADYNEQFF. CDR3 sequence (DNA): TGCAGTGCTAGTGCAGCAGATTACAATGAGCAGTTCTTC.

V gene TRBV4-3 combines with J gene TRBJ2-1; 7 nucleotides line up with TRBD1. This CDR3 contains 14 residues. Per the germline V gene, CDR1 is LGHNA and CDR2 is YSLEER. V lost 5 bases, J lost 5 bases, and 6 bases stayed unmatched. The DNA for the CDR3 is TGCGCCAGCAGCTCCCGGGACAGAGACAATGAGCAGTTCTTC. This encodes CASSSRDRDNEQFF.

In this sample, this clonotype turned up many times. The gene calls are TRBV20-1 and TRBJ2-7; D unclear. This CDR3 spans 13 amino acids. CDR1 is DFQATT and CDR2 is SNEGSKA in the germline V gene (reference sequence). Trimming shortened V by 0 bases and J by 1 base, and 7 bases separated the two germline ends. The CDR3 DNA reads as TGCAGTGCTAGAGACGATTTATCCTACGAGCAGTACTTC. This encodes CSARDDLSYEQYF.

This clonotype appeared many times. J is TRBJ1-4 and V is TRBV20-1; 9 nucleotides align to TRBD1. CDR3 length: 15 amino acids. Trimming took 6 bases from V and 8 from J; bases not matched to a gene: 13. From germline, CDR1 is DFQATT and CDR2 SNEGSKA (reference sequence). CDR3 sequence: CSASPGTGKDEKLFF. In nucleotides, the CDR3 is TGCAGTGCCAGTCCCGGGACAGGGAAAGACGAAAAACTGTTTTTT.

This clonotype came up many times. The chain has TRBV28 and TRBJ1-6, with 9 bases that match TRBD1. Germline V lookup: CDR1 MDHEN, CDR2 SYDVKM. The CDR3 extends over 12 amino acids. V shed 8 bases, J shed 8 bases, and the junction held 1 base outside the gene matches. The CDR3 sequence is CASGQGYSPLHF. CDR3 bases: TGTGCCAGCGGACAGGGGTATTCACCCCTCCACTTT.

This clonotype has at least ten counts. The chain links TRBV12-3 or TRBV12-4 to TRBJ2-5, with 10 bases fitting TRBD2. The CDR3 runs 15 residues. Trimming removed 8 bases from V and 4 bases from J; junction bases left unmatched: 10. The CDR3 nucleotides are TGTGCCAGCGGGGGGCTAGCGGGAGTCGGAGAGACCCAGTACTTC. Translating gives CASGGLAGVGETQYF.

This clonotype was detected ten times or more. The rearrangement joins TRBV28 to TRBJ2-7; D perhaps matches TRBD1 (5 bases). This CDR3 has 15 residues. V was shortened by 0 bases and J by 3 bases, with 12 bases between the two germline ends. Germline V gene sequence: CDR1 MDHEN, CDR2 SYDVKM. This CDR3 is CASSLWGQGDYEQYF. The CDR3 DNA reads TGTGCCAGCAGTTTATGGGGTCAGGGCGACTACGAGCAGTACTTC.

As to this clonotype: Given a much more abundant clone one base away, this may be a read error. The rearrangement links TRBV20-1 to TRBJ2-7; TRBD1 matches at 8 bases. The CDR3 has 14 amino acids. CDR1 and CDR2 (germline): DFQATT, SNEGSKA (reference sequence). V lost 0 bases and J lost 6; bases outside the gene matches: 7. DNA for the CDR3: TGCAGTGCTAGAGATTCAAACAGGGGGGTCGAGCAGTACTTC. Protein product: CSARDSNRGVEQYF.

This clonotype was seen repeatedly, ten times or more. The V call is TRBV7-2, the J call TRBJ1-4; 10 bases fit TRBD1. Per the germline V gene, CDR1 is SGHTA and CDR2 is FQGNSA. V lost 1 base and J lost 6; bases outside the gene matches: 2. This CDR3 contains 15 residues. As DNA, the CDR3 is TGTGCCAGCAGCTTAGAGGGACAGGGGTATGAAAAACTGTTTTTT. It yields the protein CASSLEGQGYEKLFF. Complete variable domain (other parts from reference TRBV7-2 and TRBJ1-4): GAGVSQSPSNKVTEKGKDVELRCDPISGHTALYWYRQSLGQGLEFLIYFQGNSAPDKSGLPSDRFSAERTGGSVSTLTIQRTQQEDSAVYLCASSLEGQGYEKLFFGSGTQLSVL.

The CDR3: CASSQPPRGLYGYTF. DNA for the CDR3: TGCGCCAGCAGCCAACCCCCCAGGGGGCTATATGGCTACACCTTC. The chain joins TRBV10-2 to TRBJ1-2, with 8 nucleotides matching TRBD1. The CDR3 is 15 residues long. Germline CDR1 is WSHSY and CDR2 is SAAADI. V shed 6 bases, J shed 5 bases, and the junction held 11 bases outside the gene matches.

In regard to this clonotype: At one of its ends the junction is not consistent with the germline gene, which may arise from a read error. The genes are TRBV20-1 and TRBJ2-1; 14 bases are shared with TRBD2. Germline V CDR1 and CDR2: DFQATT, SNEGSKA (reference sequence). The CDR3 has 12 amino acids. The CDR3 sequence: CSAAGTSGSGVF. The CDR3 bases are TGCAGTGCAGCCGGGACTAGCGGGAGCGGGGTCTTC.

This clonotype was seen at least ten times. The chain employs TRBV28 and TRBJ1-4; the D gene is possibly TRBD1 (5 bases). The V end was cut by 1 base, the J end by 4 bases, with 16 bases between. This CDR3 has 17 amino acids. Germline V gives CDR1 MDHEN, CDR2 SYDVKM. CDR3 sequence: CASSLSPRAAGNEKLFF. The DNA for the CDR3 is TGTGCCAGCAGTTTATCTCCCAGGGCTGCGGGTAATGAAAAACTGTTTTTT.

This clonotype was recorded a few times. This sequence joins TRBV19 and TRBJ1-2, with D hard to call. CDR3 size: 14 residues. Deletions cut 4 bases from V and 1 base from J, with 10 bases between. Germline V CDR1 and CDR2: LNHDA, SQIVND (reference sequence). The CDR3 region is CASSNSGINYGYTF. DNA of the CDR3: TGTGCCAGTAGTAACTCCGGGATTAACTATGGCTACACCTTC. Full variable domain (rest looked up from reference TRBV19 and TRBJ1-2): DGGITQSPKYLFRKEGQNVTLSCEQNLNHDAMYWYRQDPGQGLRLIYYSQIVNDFQKGDIAEGYSVSREKKESFPLTVTSAQKNPTAFYLCASSNSGINYGYTFGSGTRLTVV.

This clonotype was seen ten or more times. V is TRBV6-1 and J is TRBJ1-1, with TRBD1 as a possible D gene (5 bases). This CDR3 spans 12 amino acids. Germline V lookup: CDR1 MNHNS, CDR2 SASEGT. V was trimmed by 6 bases and J by 8 bases, leaving 13 bases between them. The DNA of the CDR3 is TGTGCCAGCAGGGTAGGGACTACCGAAGCTTTCTTT. The encoded protein is CASRVGTTEAFF.

Many counts were recorded for this clonotype. The rearrangement links TRBV5-1 to TRBJ2-7, with 7 bases aligning to TRBD1. CDR3 size: 14 residues. The V gene's germline CDR1 is SGHRS and CDR2 YFSETQ. Germline trimming cut 2 bases from V and 3 bases from J; bases unmatched to any gene: 5. The CDR3 here is CASSFGTVGYEQYF. The CDR3, as DNA: TGCGCCAGCAGCTTCGGGACAGTCGGCTACGAGCAGTACTTC.

The J gene is TRBJ2-3, the V gene TRBV27; 12 positions agree with TRBD2. The CDR3 is 19 residues long. Trimming cost V 3 bases and J 3 bases; bases outside gene matches: 13. Germline lookup yields CDR1 MNHEY and CDR2 SMNVEV (reference sequence). The CDR3 DNA is TGTGCCAGCAGTTTCTACCCTTCGACTAGCGGGAGTTTTACAGATACGCAGTATTTT. It translates to CASSFYPSTSGSFTDTQYF.

This clonotype was detected a few times. The genes are TRBV30 and TRBJ2-3; D not resolved. The V end was cut by 4 bases, the J end by 4 bases, with 9 bases between. Per germline, CDR1 GTSNPN and CDR2 SVGIG (reference sequence). There are 12 residues in the CDR3. The CDR3 nucleotides are TGTGCCTGGACTGCGGATGCAGATACGCAGTATTTT. Translating it yields CAWTADADTQYF. The variable domain in full, with the rest retrieved from reference TRBV30 and TRBJ2-3, is SQTIHQWPATLVQPVGSPLSLECTVEGTSNPNLYWYRQAAGRGLQLLFYSVGIGQISSEVPQNLSASRPQDRQFILSSKKLLLSDSGFYLCAWTADADTQYFGPGTRLTVL.

This clonotype was detected ten times or more. The V call is TRBV18, the J call TRBJ2-1; 8 bases line up with TRBD2. Trimming took 7 bases from V and 4 from J; bases not matched to a gene: 6. Germline CDR1 and CDR2: KGHSH and LQKENI. The CDR3 totals 14 residues. For the CDR3, the DNA is TGTGCCAGCTTGACTAGCGTCTCGTACAATGAGCAGTTCTTC. Its translation: CASLTSVSYNEQFF.

There are many counts of this clonotype. The V call is TRBV7-2, the J call TRBJ2-3; no firm D call. V was cut by 5 bases and J by 2 bases, with 8 bases left in between. CDR1 and CDR2 from the germline V gene are SGHTA and FQGNSA. CDR3 length equals 13 residues. This CDR3 is CASSTSHTDTQYF. The CDR3 nucleotides are TGTGCCAGCAGCACCTCCCACACAGATACGCAGTATTTT.

This clonotype was picked up many times. The chain uses TRBV5-1 and TRBJ2-1, with 8 bases aligning to TRBD2. Per germline, CDR1 SGHRS and CDR2 YFSETQ. The length of the CDR3 is 15 residues. V shed 0 bases and J 6 bases; nucleotides not matched to a gene: 5. In DNA, the CDR3 is TGCGCCAGCAGCTTGGACCCCGGGAGGGTCAATGAGCAGTTCTTC. Translating it yields CASSLDPGRVNEQFF.

This clonotype was found many times. This sequence joins TRBV6-1 and TRBJ1-1; TRBD1 agrees at 7 bases. This CDR3 spans 14 amino acids. CDR1 and CDR2 (germline): MNHNS, SASEGT. V trimming: 7 bases; J trimming: 2 bases; junction bases outside the gene matches: 7. In DNA, the CDR3 is TGTGCCAGCATCCCACAGGGGATAAACACTGAAGCTTTCTTT. It codes for CASIPQGINTEAFF.

The chain couples TRBV20-1 to TRBJ2-3; 7 bases map to TRBD2. The length of the CDR3 is 13 residues. V shed 6 bases and J 2 bases; nucleotides not matched to a gene: 5. The germline V gene encodes CDR1 DFQATT and CDR2 SNEGSKA (reference sequence). The CDR3 DNA reads as TGCAGTGCGGCGGCGGGAGACACAGATACGCAGTATTTT. Residues: CSAAAGDTDTQYF.